This is a list of T cell receptor beta chains from one sample in a study of Ad26.COV2.S vaccination and SARS-CoV-2 variants. TCRdb's table, derived via immunoSEQ multiplex PCR, lists solely in-frame clones and lacks some. The profile covers under 250,000 clones, with around nine tenths appearing a single time and less than 3.5% taken by the ten largest. This specimen was peripheral blood, taken in a trial of Ad26.COV2.S vaccine versus placebo. The origin of the receptors is a person aged 18-65 years who received the Ad26.COV2.S COVID-19 vaccine or a placebo. CDR3s include the opening cysteine and the closing phenylalanine or tryptophan. The D gene is left open where the match is weak. Only part of the rows carry a size: once, few, many, or a class if the clone is expanded.

V gene,clone size,D gene,J gene,CDR3 DNA,CDR3 protein
TRBV5-1,few,NA,TRBJ2-1,TGCGCCAGCAGCTTTCTTCTACGATCGAGGGACAATGAGCAGTTCTTC,CASSFLLRSRDNEQFF
TRBV27,NA,TRBD2,TRBJ2-1,TGTGCCAGCAGTTTGGTCGGGCGGGGGAAGCTGGGGCAGTTCTTC,CASSLVGRGKLGQFF
TRBV9,NA,TRBD2,TRBJ2-1,TGTGCCAGCAGCGCGGGGGGTTCATCCTACAATGAGCAGTTCTTC,CASSAGGSSYNEQFF
TRBV5-1,NA,TRBD1,TRBJ2-2,TGCGCCAGCAGCCGTGACAGGGGTGGTGAGCTGTTTTTT,CASSRDRGGELFF
TRBV4-1,NA,NA,TRBJ1-1,TGCGCCAGCAGCCAAGGGGCGGGAGGTTACACTGAAGCTTTCTTT,CASSQGAGGYTEAFF
TRBV5-6,NA,NA,TRBJ2-2,TGTGCCAGCAGCTTGGTGGCAGGGGCTTACACCGGGGAGCTGTTTTTT,CASSLVAGAYTGELFF
TRBV19,NA,TRBD2,TRBJ2-2,TGTGCCAGCCTTGAGACTAGCGGGAGGGCCTTTGGCACCGGGGAGCTGTTTTTT,CASLETSGRAFGTGELFF
TRBV5-6,NA,TRBD1,TRBJ1-2,TGTGCCAGCAGCTTGGCCGGGACAGGGGATTATGGCTACACCTTC,CASSLAGTGDYGYTF
TRBV24-1,NA,TRBD1,TRBJ1-1,TGTGCCACCAGTGATCCCGGACAGGGAAGCACTGAAGCTTTCTTT,CATSDPGQGSTEAFF
TRBV11-2,NA,NA,TRBJ1-1,TGTGCCAGCAGCTTAGACAGGGAGGCTGAAGCTTTCTTT,CASSLDREAEAFF
TRBV5-5,NA,TRBD2,TRBJ2-1,TGTGCCAGCAGCTTGTTACTAGCGGTAACTGAGCAGTTCTTC,CASSLLLAVTEQFF
TRBV7-3,NA,NA,TRBJ2-1,TGTGCCAGCAGCTTAACCGGAGACTTCTACAATGAGCAGTTCTTC,CASSLTGDFYNEQFF
TRBV24-1,NA,TRBD2,TRBJ2-1,TGTGCCACCAGCCGGACTAGCGGTGCGTCGCCCTACAATGAGCAGTTCTTC,CATSRTSGASPYNEQFF
TRBV11-2,NA,NA,TRBJ2-2,TGTGCCAGCAGCTTAGAGAGGACAGCCAAAACCGGGGAGCTGTTTTTT,CASSLERTAKTGELFF
TRBV19,NA,TRBD1,TRBJ2-3,TGTGCCAGTAGTATAGGTGGACAGGGGTCAGATACGCAGTATTTT,CASSIGGQGSDTQYF
TRBV4-1,NA,TRBD1,TRBJ2-2,TGCGCCAGCAGCCTAGACAGGGCGCGAGGCACCGGGGAGCTGTTTTTT,CASSLDRARGTGELFF
TRBV3-1/TRBV3-2,NA,NA,TRBJ1-1,TGTGCCAGCAGCCACGGCCTTACGAACACTGAAGCTTTCTTT,CASSHGLTNTEAFF
TRBV12-3/TRBV12-4,NA,TRBD2,TRBJ2-1,TGTGCCAGCAAGCGGGATCCCGCCAATGAGCAGTTCTTC,CASKRDPANEQFF
TRBV18,NA,TRBD1,TRBJ1-4,TGTGCCAGCTCAAGAGACAGGGCGTTGGCAACTAATGAAAAACTGTTTTTT,CASSRDRALATNEKLFF